This T cell receptor (beta chain) was found in a study of a mutant IDH1 vaccine in newly diagnosed glioma. Study at large: Treated patients were roughly 62% male, approximately 40% female, mean age around 40 years. V12 corresponded to week 35 and V13 to week 47.

A word on this clone: The antigen is undetermined.

Trimming removed 2 bases at V and 1 base at J, with 12 bases between. CDR3 length equals 15 residues. Germline V gene data show CDR1 as MNHEY and CDR2 as SVGAGI. Time point defined: week 47, end of study. Every single dose of the vaccine, 300 ug of mutant IDH1 20-mer peptide, came with topical imiquimod. Eight vaccine injections were given to patients in weeks 1, 3, 5, 7, 11, 15, 19 and 23. The protocol was immunoSEQ multiplex PCR, while the TCRdb copy is restricted to in-frame clones and leaves out a portion. The sample records some 42,000 clones, 65% to 90% being singletons. The receptor was isolated from a man between 18 and 35 years old with glioma. Some clones in this sample may be carry-over from other donors' samples. This material consisted of PBMCs, taken from a glioma patient whose treatment included an IDH1 peptide vaccine. This sequence joins TRBV6-5 and TRBJ2-7; D is perhaps TRBD1 (6 bases). The DNA for the CDR3 is TGTGCCAGCAGTTACGCGGACAGTATTTCCTACGAGCAGTACTTC. Encoded protein: CASSYADSISYEQYF.